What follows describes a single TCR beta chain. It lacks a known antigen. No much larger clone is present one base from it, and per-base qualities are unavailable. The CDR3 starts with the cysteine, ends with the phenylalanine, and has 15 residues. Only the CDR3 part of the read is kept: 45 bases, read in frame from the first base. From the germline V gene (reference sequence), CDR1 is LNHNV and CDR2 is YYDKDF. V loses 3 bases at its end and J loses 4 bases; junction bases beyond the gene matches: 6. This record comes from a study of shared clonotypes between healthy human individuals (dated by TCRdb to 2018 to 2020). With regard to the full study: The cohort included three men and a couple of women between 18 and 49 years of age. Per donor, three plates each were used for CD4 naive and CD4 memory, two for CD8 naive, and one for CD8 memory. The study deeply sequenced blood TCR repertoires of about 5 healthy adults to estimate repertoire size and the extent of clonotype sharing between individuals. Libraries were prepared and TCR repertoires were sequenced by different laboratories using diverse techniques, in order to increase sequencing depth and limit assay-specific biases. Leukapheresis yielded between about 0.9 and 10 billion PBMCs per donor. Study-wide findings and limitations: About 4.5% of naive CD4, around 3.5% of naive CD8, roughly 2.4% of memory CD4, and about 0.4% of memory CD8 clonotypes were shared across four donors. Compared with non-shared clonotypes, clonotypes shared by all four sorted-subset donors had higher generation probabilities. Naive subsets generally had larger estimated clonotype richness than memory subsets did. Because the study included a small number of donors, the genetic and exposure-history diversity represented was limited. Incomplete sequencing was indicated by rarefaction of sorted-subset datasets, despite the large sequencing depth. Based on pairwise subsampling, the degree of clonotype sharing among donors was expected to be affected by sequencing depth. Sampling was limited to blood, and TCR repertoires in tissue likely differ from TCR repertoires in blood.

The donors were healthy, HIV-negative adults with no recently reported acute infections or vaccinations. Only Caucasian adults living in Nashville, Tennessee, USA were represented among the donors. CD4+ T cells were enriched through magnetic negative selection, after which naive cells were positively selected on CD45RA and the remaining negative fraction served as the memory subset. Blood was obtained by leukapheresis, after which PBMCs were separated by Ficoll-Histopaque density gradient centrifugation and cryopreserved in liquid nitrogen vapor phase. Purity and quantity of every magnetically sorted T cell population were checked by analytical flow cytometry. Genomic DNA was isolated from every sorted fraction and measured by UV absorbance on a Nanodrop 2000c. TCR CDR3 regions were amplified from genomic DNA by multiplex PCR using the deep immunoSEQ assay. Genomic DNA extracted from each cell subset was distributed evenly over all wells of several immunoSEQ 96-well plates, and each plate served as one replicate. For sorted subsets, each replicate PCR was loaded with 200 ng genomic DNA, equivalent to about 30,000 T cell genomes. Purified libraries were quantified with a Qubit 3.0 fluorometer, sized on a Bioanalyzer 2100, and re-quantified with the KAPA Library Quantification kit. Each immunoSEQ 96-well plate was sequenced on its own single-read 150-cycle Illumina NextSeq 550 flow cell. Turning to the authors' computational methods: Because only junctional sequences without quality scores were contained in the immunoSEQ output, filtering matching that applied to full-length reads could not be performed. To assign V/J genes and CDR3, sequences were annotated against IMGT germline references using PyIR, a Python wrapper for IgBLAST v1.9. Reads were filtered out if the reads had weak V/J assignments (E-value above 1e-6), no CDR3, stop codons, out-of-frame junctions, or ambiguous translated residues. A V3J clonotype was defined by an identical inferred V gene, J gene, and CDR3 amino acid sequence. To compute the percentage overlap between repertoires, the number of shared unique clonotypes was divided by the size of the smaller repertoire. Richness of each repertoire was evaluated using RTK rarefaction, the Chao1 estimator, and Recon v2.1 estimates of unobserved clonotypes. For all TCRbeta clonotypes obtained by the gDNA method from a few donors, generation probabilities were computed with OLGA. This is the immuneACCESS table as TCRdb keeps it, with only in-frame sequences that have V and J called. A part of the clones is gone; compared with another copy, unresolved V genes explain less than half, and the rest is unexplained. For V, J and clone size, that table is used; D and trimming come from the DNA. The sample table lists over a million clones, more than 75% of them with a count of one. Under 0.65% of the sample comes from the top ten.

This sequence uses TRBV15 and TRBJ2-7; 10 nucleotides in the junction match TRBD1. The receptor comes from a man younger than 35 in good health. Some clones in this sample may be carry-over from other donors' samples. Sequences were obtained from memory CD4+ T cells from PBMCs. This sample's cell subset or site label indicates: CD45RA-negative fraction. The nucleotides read TGTGCCACCAGCAGGAGGGGACAGGGGCGGTACGAGCAGTACTTC. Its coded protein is CATSRRGQGRYEQYF.